A single sample is the source of the 3 T cell receptor beta chains below, sequenced in a study of blood T cell repertoires in COVID-19. The method was immunoSEQ multiplex PCR; TCRdb's version includes in-frame clones alone and lacks a portion of them. The sample yields some 60,000 clones, 70% to 90% seen once. Sequencing was carried out using peripheral blood. The source of these receptors is a man between 60 and 75 years old with acute or convalescent COVID-19.

This clone has only one observation. This chain connects TRBV24-1 to TRBJ2-3; 12 nucleotides align to TRBD2. This CDR3 has 16 amino acids. CDR1 and CDR2 (germline): KGHDR, SFDVKD. The trim removed 5 bases at V and 7 bases at J, leaving 9 bases unmatched. CDR3 region: CATSAATSGGQNTQYF. Written as DNA, the CDR3 is TGTGCCACCAGTGCCGCGACTAGCGGGGGTCAAAATACGCAGTATTTT.

The chain has TRBV5-4 and TRBJ1-1, with TRBD1 matching 9 bases. J gave up 12 bases and V 4 bases, and 10 bases lay outside the gene matches. The V gene's germline CDR1 is SGHNT and CDR2 YYREEE (reference sequence). This CDR3 has 13 amino acids. CDR3 in DNA: TGTGCCAGCAGCCGGGACAGGGAGGGAGTGTCTTTCTTT. Translating it yields CASSRDREGVSFF.

This clone was detected a few times. The J gene is TRBJ1-2, the V gene TRBV30; tentative D call: TRBD1 (6 bases). The CDR3 runs 11 residues. Germline CDR1 GTSNPN, CDR2 SVGIG (reference sequence). V was clipped by 8 bases and J by 2 bases, with 9 bases between them. CDR3 sequence: CAHDRNYGYTF. Written as DNA, the CDR3 is TGTGCCCACGACAGGAACTATGGCTACACCTTC. The whole variable domain, remainder taken from reference TRBV30 and TRBJ1-2, is SQTIHQWPATLVQPVGSPLSLECTVEGTSNPNLYWYRQAAGRGLQLLFYSVGIGQISSEVPQNLSASRPQDRQFILSSKKLLLSDSGFYLCAHDRNYGYTFGSGTRLTVV.